A single T cell receptor beta chain is shown here with its context. Antigen unknown. This CDR3 contains 14 residues. V lost 4 bases to trimming and J lost 3 bases, with 11 bases between them. Germline lookup yields CDR1 SGDLS and CDR2 YYNGEE. The record originates from a study of somatic mutations in cytotoxic T cells in rheumatoid arthritis. Study-level information: Selected populations of V beta antibody-stained T cells underwent flow sorting at nearly 100% purity; these encompassed V beta1+ cells subjected to TCRB sequencing.

This table comes from immunoSEQ multiplex PCR, and its TCRdb copy is limited to in-frame clones, with some not included. There are about 25,000 clones in the sample; roughly 70% occur only once, and around 10% lies in the top ten. Regarding the study as a whole: No correction for multiple comparisons was applied to the slight TRBV07 underrepresentation in rheumatoid arthritis patients.

The V and J genes are TRBV9 and TRBJ1-5; D remains ambiguous. Sequenced: CD8+ T cells sorted from blood. This receptor was obtained from a woman between 18 and 29 years old in good health. CDR3 bases: TGTGCCAGCAGCCCTGGACGGCTCAATCAGCCCCAGCATTTT. It yields the protein CASSPGRLNQPQHF.